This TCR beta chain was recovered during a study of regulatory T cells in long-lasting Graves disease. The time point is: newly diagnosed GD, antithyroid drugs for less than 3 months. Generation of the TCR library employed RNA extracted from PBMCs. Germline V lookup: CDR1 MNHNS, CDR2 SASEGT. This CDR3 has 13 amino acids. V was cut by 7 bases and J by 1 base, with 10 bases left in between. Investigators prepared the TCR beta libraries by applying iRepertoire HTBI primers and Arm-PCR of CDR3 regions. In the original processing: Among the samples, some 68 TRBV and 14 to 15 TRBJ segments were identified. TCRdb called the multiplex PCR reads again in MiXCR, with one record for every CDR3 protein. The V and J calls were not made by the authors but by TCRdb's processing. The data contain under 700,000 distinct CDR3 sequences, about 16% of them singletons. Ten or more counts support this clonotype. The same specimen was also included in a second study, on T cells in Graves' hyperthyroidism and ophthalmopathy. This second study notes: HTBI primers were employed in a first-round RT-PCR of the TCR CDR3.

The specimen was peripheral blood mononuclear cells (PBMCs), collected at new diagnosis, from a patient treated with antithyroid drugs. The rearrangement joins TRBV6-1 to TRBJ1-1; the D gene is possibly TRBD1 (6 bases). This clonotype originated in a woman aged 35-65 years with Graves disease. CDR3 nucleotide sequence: TGTGCCAGCACCCCAGGGGCGAACACTGAAGCTTTCTTT. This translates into CASTPGANTEAFF.